This TCR beta chain was found in a study of blood T cells in healthy people across ages. Using a J-beta primer mix together with a sample-barcoded 5' primer, a second PCR was run for roughly 7 to 11 cycles. One entry per CDR3 protein, called by TCRdb with MiXCR from the 5' RACE reads. The repertoire has approximately 1.5 million distinct CDR3 sequences, about 42% of them found once; the top ten carry about 4.1%. The CDR3 is 13 amino acids. Germline V CDR1 and CDR2: DFQATT, SNEGSKA (reference sequence). The V gene end was trimmed by 6 bases and the J gene end by 10 bases; junction bases not matched to a gene: 12.

The sequence derives from a woman between 18 and 29 years old in good health. The chain has TRBV20-1 and TRBJ2-1, with 7 bases matching TRBD1. Sample: blood. The CDR3 DNA follows: TGCAGTGCGAGCCGGGACAGCTCCTACGAGCAGTTCTTC. This encodes CSASRDSSYEQFF.